The 24 T cell receptor beta chains presented below share a single source sample, sequenced in a study of Graves' ophthalmopathy and Graves' hyperthyroidism. RNA served as the template for amplifying TCR beta CDR3 regions. Second-round multiplex PCR came after a first-round RT-PCR that employed HTBI primers. TCRdb recomputed calls from the multiplex PCR reads with MiXCR, one row per CDR3 protein. The sample contains over 150,000 distinct CDR3 sequences, roughly 37% of which appear only once. Sequenced: peripheral blood. The receptors were gathered from a woman between 40 and 55 years old with Graves' ophthalmopathy.

To note about this clonotype: One end of the junction varies from germline; a read error may be responsible. V and J are TRBV12-3 or TRBV12-4 and TRBJ2-7; possible D gene TRBD1, 6 bases. The CDR3 loop spans 15 amino acids. CDR3 sequence: CASSSPRDTSYEQHF. DNA of the CDR3: TGTGCCAGCAGTTCCCCCCGGGACACCTCCTACGAGCAGCACTTC.

This clonotype was found once. This sequence joins TRBV12-3 or TRBV12-4 and TRBJ2-5; D is unresolved. The V and J ends lost 8 bases and 1 base respectively, with 11 bases between them. The CDR3 sequence is 13 residues long. This CDR3 reads CASGKRSQETQYF. The CDR3 region has the DNA TGTGCCAGCGGGAAGAGAAGCCAAGAGACCCAGTACTTC.

This chain links TRBV27 with TRBJ1-5, with 7 bases identical to TRBD1. Germline V lookup: CDR1 MNHEY, CDR2 SMNVEV (reference sequence). This CDR3 has 15 residues. The V segment lost 4 bases and the J segment 3 bases; nucleotides outside the gene matches: 6. CDR3 in amino acids: CASSSIGGDNQPQHF. The CDR3 DNA sequence: TGTGCCAGCAGTTCAATAGGGGGCGACAATCAGCCCCAGCATTTT.

This clonotype was seen many times. The chain couples TRBV20-1 to TRBJ1-1; D remains unclear. This CDR3 region has 14 residues. The germline gives CDR1 DFQATT, CDR2 SNEGSKA (reference sequence). Trimming left V 6 bases short and J 3 bases short, with 17 bases between. The CDR3 sequence is CSAEPSWDYTEAFF. The CDR3 coding sequence is TGCAGTGCCGAACCTTCTTGGGATTACACTGAAGCTTTCTTT.

The J gene is TRBJ1-1, the V gene TRBV6-1; unclear D gene. This CDR3 spans 14 amino acids. CDR1 and CDR2 from the germline V gene are MNHNS and SASEGT. Trimming removed 4 bases at V and 5 bases at J, with 14 bases between. CDR3 amino acids: CASSGDNHPTEAFF. In DNA, the CDR3 is TGTGCCAGCAGTGGAGACAACCACCCAACTGAAGCTTTCTTT.

The rearrangement links TRBV12-3 or TRBV12-4 to TRBJ2-7, with 7 bases matching TRBD1. This CDR3 has 15 residues. V shed 7 bases, J shed 0 bases, and the junction held 9 bases outside the gene matches. CDR3 region: CASKLGQDSSYEQYF. CDR3 in DNA: TGTGCCAGCAAACTAGGACAGGACAGCTCCTACGAGCAGTACTTC.

This clonotype was counted at least ten times. V usage is TRBV14 and J usage is TRBJ2-5; 12 positions agree with TRBD2. Germline values: CDR1 SGHDN, CDR2 FVKESK. This CDR3 has 15 residues. Losses at the gene ends were 3 bases for V and 4 bases for J; bases not matched to a gene: 3. The CDR3 protein is CASSHGLAGTETQYF. CDR3 in DNA: TGTGCCAGCAGCCACGGACTAGCGGGGACAGAGACCCAGTACTTC.

This clonotype has ten or more counts. V usage is TRBV20-1 and J usage is TRBJ1-3; D gene unclear. The germline V gene has CDR1 DFQATT and CDR2 SNEGSKA (reference sequence). Trimming shortened V by 5 bases and J by 0 bases, and 17 bases separated the two germline ends. CDR3 length equals 16 residues. CDR3 protein: CSAAPVGSLSGNTIYF. DNA for the CDR3: TGCAGTGCTGCTCCTGTTGGCAGCCTCTCTGGAAACACCATATATTTT.

The table lists this clonotype with many counts. The J gene is TRBJ1-1, the V gene TRBV29-1, with a tentative D call TRBD1 (6 bases). This CDR3 is built from 13 residues. Germline CDR1 is SQVTM and CDR2 is ANQGSEA. Trimming removed 1 base at V and 7 bases at J, with 13 bases between. CDR3 sequence: CSVEGGQGNEAFF. CDR3 nucleotide sequence: TGCAGCGTTGAAGGGGGCCAGGGGAATGAAGCTTTCTTT.

This clonotype was counted ten times or more. The DNA of the CDR3 is TGTGCCTGGAGGGGACAGGGGAACACTGAAGCTTTCTTT. Translation gives CAWRGQGNTEAFF. The gene calls are TRBV30 and TRBJ1-1; 9 bases agree with TRBD1. The CDR3 sequence is 13 residues long. From germline, CDR1 is GTSNPN and CDR2 SVGIG (reference sequence). V was clipped by 3 bases and J by 1 base; unmatched bases: 0.

V usage is TRBV28 and J usage is TRBJ1-5; 7 nucleotides match TRBD1. Germline CDR1 and CDR2: MDHEN and SYDVKM. CDR3 length equals 13 residues. Trimming at V came to 4 bases and at J to 9 bases, leaving 6 bases not matched to a gene. In DNA, the CDR3 is TGTGCCAGCAGTTCAGGGGGGTCCGGGCCCCAGCATTTT. Translated: CASSSGGSGPQHF.

In DNA, the CDR3 is TGTGCCAGCAGTGACCTGACTAGCGGGAGTCACGAGCAGTACTTC. This gives the protein CASSDLTSGSHEQYF. The V gene is TRBV2, the J gene TRBJ2-7; 12 bases match TRBD2. Trimming cost V 3 bases and J 5 bases; bases outside gene matches: 5. Per the germline V gene, CDR1 is SNHLY and CDR2 is FYNNEI. The CDR3 contains 15 residues. The full variable domain, rest sourced from reference TRBV2 and TRBJ2-7, is EPEVTQTPSHQVTQMGQEVILRCVPISNHLYFYWYRQILGQKVEFLVSFYNNEISEKSEIFDDQFSVERPDGSNFTLKIRSTKLEDSAMYFCASSDLTSGSHEQYFGPGTRLTVT.

The chain carries TRBV24-1 and TRBJ1-1; no clear D gene. V lost 7 bases and J 0 bases, leaving 8 bases between the germline ends. The V gene's germline CDR1 is KGHDR and CDR2 SFDVKD. The CDR3 has 13 amino acids. The chain's CDR3 is CATSIGVNTEAFF. The CDR3 region has the DNA TGTGCCACCAGCATCGGGGTGAACACTGAAGCTTTCTTT.

This clonotype was detected many times. V gene TRBV6-5 combines with J gene TRBJ1-6, with no clear D. CDR3 length equals 14 residues. The V end was cut by 0 bases, the J end by 10 bases, with 10 bases between. CDR1 is MNHEY, CDR2 SVGAGI, per germline. CDR3 sequence reads: CASSYSRTHSPLHF. The CDR3 bases are TGTGCCAGCAGTTACTCCCGGACCCACTCACCCCTCCACTTT.

In its sample, this clonotype was seen many times. A read error may account for a junction end that differs from germline. The chain employs TRBV6-1 and TRBJ1-2; D is undetermined. Germline CDR1 reads MNHNS; CDR2 reads SASEGT. This CDR3 is built from 14 residues. The CDR3 DNA is TGTGCCAGCAGCGAAGACCGGCCCCCATATGGCTACACCTTC. Its translation is CASSEDRPPYGYTF.

The rearrangement links TRBV29-1 to TRBJ2-5; TRBD2 is a possible D gene (6 bases). V dropped 7 bases and J dropped 0 bases, with 12 bases sitting between them. CDR3 length: 13 amino acids. In germline, CDR1 is SQVTM, CDR2 ANQGSEA. CDR3 bases: TGCAGCGCTCTATGGGACTACCAAGAGACCCAGTACTTC. It translates to CSALWDYQETQYF.

This clonotype was counted ten times or more. This chain connects TRBV15 to TRBJ2-6; D is perhaps TRBD1 (5 bases). Per germline, CDR1 LNHNV and CDR2 YYDKDF (reference sequence). This CDR3 has 18 residues. Deletions cut 2 bases from V and 0 bases from J, with 14 bases between. The CDR3 here is CATSRSRQIFSGANVLTF. The CDR3 nucleotides read TGTGCCACCAGCAGAAGTAGACAGATTTTCTCTGGGGCCAACGTCCTGACTTTC.

In DNA, the CDR3 is TGTGCCTGGACGTCGGCCTATAATTCACCCCTCCACTTT. It translates to CAWTSAYNSPLHF. V usage is TRBV30 and J usage is TRBJ1-6; D unresolved. Trimming cost V 4 bases and J 2 bases, with 6 bases left between them. The length of the CDR3 is 13 residues. CDR1 and CDR2 (germline): GTSNPN, SVGIG (reference sequence).

This clonotype occurred many times. The chain carries TRBV4-1 and TRBJ1-2; the D is unclear. CDR3 length equals 15 residues. Germline V gene data show CDR1 as MGHRA and CDR2 as YSYEKL. V lost 4 bases, J lost 4 bases, and 16 bases lay in between. CDR3 nucleotide sequence: TGCGCCAGCAGCCTCACACAAGAATTACGCTATGGCTACACCTTC. Its translation: CASSLTQELRYGYTF.

This clonotype has a count of ten or more. The chain is built from TRBV12-3 or TRBV12-4 and TRBJ2-2, with 7 bases matching TRBD2. Germline trimming cut 5 bases from V and 1 base from J; bases unmatched to any gene: 7. The CDR3 loop spans 16 amino acids. CDR3 sequence (DNA): TGTGCCAGCAGTCCATCCGGGACTATGAACACCGGGGAGCTGTTTTTT. Its translation: CASSPSGTMNTGELFF.

In this sample, this clonotype turned up many times. The CDR3 DNA sequence: TGTGCCAGCAGTTTAGGGACAGGGACGACCTATGGGCAGTACTTC. Amino acid sequence: CASSLGTGTTYGQYF. The chain uses TRBV12-3 or TRBV12-4 and TRBJ2-7, with TRBD1 identical over 8 bases. This CDR3 comprises 15 residues. Losses at the gene ends were 1 base for V and 9 bases for J; bases not matched to a gene: 11.

The chain combines TRBV2 with TRBJ1-1; 7 nucleotides line up with TRBD1. The germline V gene has CDR1 SNHLY and CDR2 FYNNEI. The CDR3 runs 14 residues. V lost 4 bases, J lost 7 bases, and 9 bases stayed unmatched. CDR3 amino acids: CASSGQGNIGEAFF. CDR3 bases: TGTGCCAGCAGTGGACAGGGCAACATTGGTGAAGCTTTCTTT.

This clonotype has at least ten counts. The V call is TRBV7-6, the J call TRBJ2-7, with 10 bases that match TRBD2. The V gene's germline CDR1 is SGHVS and CDR2 FNYEAQ. The CDR3 consists of 15 residues. Unmatched junction bases numbered 5, after V lost 4 bases and J lost 2 bases. CDR3 nucleotide sequence: TGTGCCAGCAGCTCCAGGACTAGCGGTACCTACGAGCAGTACTTC. Amino acid sequence: CASSSRTSGTYEQYF.

The J gene is TRBJ2-2, the V gene TRBV11-2, with D possibly TRBD2 on 6 matching bases. The CDR3 length is 16 residues. Germline CDR1 reads SGHAT; CDR2 reads FQNNGV. The V end lost 5 bases, the J end lost 2 bases, and 15 bases lay between the germline ends. CDR3 in amino acids: CASSPFGRGNTGELFF. CDR3 DNA sequence: TGTGCCAGCAGCCCGTTCGGGAGAGGTAACACCGGGGAGCTGTTTTTT.